Here is one T cell receptor (beta chain) with its context. As yet, its antigen is unknown. V was pared by 5 bases and J by 7 bases, with 13 bases of the junction left unmatched. The germline V gene has CDR1 MNHNY and CDR2 SVGAGI (reference sequence). This CDR3 is built from 15 residues. The data were obtained in a study of cytomegalovirus exposure and HLA in healthy donors. The overall study: The same platform used for the 500 to 850 first-cohort repertoires was also used for the roughly 120 validation repertoires, as a later analysis reported.

Broader study findings: Generally TCR sequences proved uncommon, though certain public TCRs appeared in numerous donors.

Produced via immunoSEQ multiplex PCR; TCRdb's table is partial and in-frame only. This table holds roughly 140,000 clones, roughly nine tenths found once. This chain joins TRBV6-6 and TRBJ2-7; TRBD1 aligns across 8 bases. The sequencing sample was made of PBMCs. The sequence was collected from a woman aged 18-29 years in good health and CMV-seropositive. The CDR3 sequence: CASSRTGQGTGEQYF. As DNA, the CDR3 is TGTGCCAGCAGTCGCACAGGACAGGGAACGGGAGAGCAGTACTTC.